This T cell receptor beta chain was captured in a study of OX40 agonist ivuxolimab in advanced cancers. The wider study: Head and neck, renal cell, melanoma or hepatocellular carcinoma were the cancers that dose-escalation patients had.

Sequencing used immunoSEQ multiplex PCR; TCRdb keeps in-frame clones, though not all of them. This sample has under 40,000 clones; approximately 89% occur once, and the top ten carry around 0.84%. A remark on this clone: The antigen remains unidentified.

Cycle 7 day 1, cycle 4 day 1, and baseline were the timepoints at which blood was sampled. The CDR3 consists of 11 residues. Trimming shortened V by 2 bases and J by 3 bases, and 5 bases separated the two germline ends. CDR1 and CDR2 from the germline V gene are GTSNPN and SVGIG (reference sequence). Study-wide results and caveats: The study found that CD8+ T cells averaged more expanded clones than CD4+.

The clonotype comes from an adult with an advanced solid tumor such as melanoma, head and neck, liver or kidney cancer. The input for sequencing was CD4+ or CD8+ T cells sorted from blood, taken in a trial of the OX40 agonist ivuxolimab. The J gene is TRBJ2-7, the V gene TRBV30; the D is unclear. The CDR3 sequence: CAWSKNYEQYF. For the CDR3, the DNA is TGTGCCTGGAGTAAGAACTACGAGCAGTACTTC.